This TCR beta chain was captured in a study of T cells in Graves' hyperthyroidism and ophthalmopathy (dated by TCRdb to between 2018 and 2021). About the full investigation: Peripheral blood was sampled at the time of initial diagnosis, prior to any treatment. TCR V-J signatures able to tell the groups apart were searched for in a discovery cohort of more than 90 patients, of whom more than 40 had Graves' ophthalmopathy and about 55 had stable Graves' hyperthyroidism. Once sampling was done, hyperthyroidism patients were given methimazole at a starting dose of 30 mg daily, whereas ophthalmopathy patients were given high-dose intravenous methylprednisolone. The 95 to 100 discovery patients were randomly divided into training and test sets at a 7:3 ratio. In addition, the study compared T-cell repertoires in thyroid tissue and in blood from a handful of Graves' hyperthyroidism patients. The paper describes TCR Vbeta CDR3 sequencing of 135 peripheral blood samples, made up of roughly 45 ophthalmopathy patients, 70 to 75 hyperthyroidism patients and approximately 17 progressor patients. Prospective prediction of ophthalmopathy was tested in an independent validation cohort consisting of 18 hyperthyroidism patients and some 15 patients who later progressed to ophthalmopathy. Study-wide findings and limitations: In validation, the model predicted progression to ophthalmopathy a median of 6.5 months before onset, with over 60% sensitivity and about 75% specificity. Sample size was not statistically predetermined, and blinding of investigators to group allocation was not performed. Blood samples also contained most of the expanded thyroid clonotypes (frequency above 0.001), which suggests that blood repertoires may reflect thyroid immune responses. Ophthalmopathy was separated from stable hyperthyroidism by a 13 V-J signature model, with about 88% sensitivity and about 81% specificity obtained in cross-validation and 80%/75% obtained in testing.

The TCR beta CDR3 regions were amplified from RNA transcripts. For the first round of RT-PCR on the TCR CDR3, the HTBI primer set was used together with the Qiagen OneStep RT-PCR kit. A second multiplex PCR round built the libraries, followed by size selection and purification. Sequencing of the libraries was done on an Illumina HiSeq2000 using paired-end 100 bp reads. The authors' analysis ran thus. SOAPnuke was used to process the raw data, throwing out any read that contained adapters or uncalled bases, had a mean Phred below 15, or lacked an exact constant-primer or identifier match. High-quality paired reads were merged with COPE v1.2.5, and unique nucleotide sequences were defined as clonotypes. Clonotypes were aligned to IMGT TRBV, TRBD and TRBJ reference segments using MiTCR v1.1. Analysis was restricted to V-J combinations with a frequency above 0.0001, which covered about 99% of repertoires. The TCS score was defined as the ratio of F50 (clonal expansion) to E x V (chaos), calculated using BLOSUM62-based TCRdist between CDR3 peptides within each V-J. Welch's t-statistics and random forest reduced 500 to 650 V-J features to 13, which were used in a naive Bayes classifier (R e1071). TCRdb handled the public reads itself, with Q25 trimming in fastp and clone calling in MiXCR, and kept productive beta chains. Entries are consolidated by CDR3 protein sequence, retaining the most common genes and DNA. The V and J calls and clone size come from TCRdb's table, not from the authors' own analysis. This sample lists about 250,000 distinct CDR3 sequences; around 25% were detected once. Clones ranked in the top ten supply around 32% of the sample.

V gives up 5 bases and J gives up 4 bases, and the segment between their germline ends measures 8 bases. From a lookup of the germline V gene (reference sequence), CDR1 and CDR2 are GTSNPN and SVGIG. The CDR3 numbers 12 residues from cysteine through phenylalanine. Just CDR3 DNA is preserved here, 36 bases in frame from base 1. This clonotype occurred many times. No antigen is known for it. Base quality data are lacking; no much larger clone is found one base away. Ophthalmopathy patients had moderately to severely active disease, with a Clinical Activity Score of 3 or more, a NOSPECS grade of 4 or more, and a disease duration of less than 3 months. Patients with uncontrolled infections, other autoimmune diseases, pregnancy or lactation were excluded. Clinical symptoms, serum thyroxine and TRAb, thyroid ultrasound, and orbital computed tomography formed the basis for the diagnoses. Ficoll-Paque density gradient centrifugation was used to isolate PBMCs from approximately 10 ml of fresh peripheral blood. Trizol reagent was used to extract total RNA, and RNA quality was then checked on an Agilent 2100 Bioanalyzer.

The chain uses TRBV30 and TRBJ1-4; a weak D assignment points to TRBD1 (5 bases agree). Sequenced material: blood. This TCR was recovered from a woman aged 40 to 50 with Graves' ophthalmopathy. The CDR3 region has the sequence CAWDSLNEKLFF. The DNA sequence is as follows: TGTGCCTGGGACAGCCTTAATGAAAAACTGTTTTTT.